The rows below give T cell receptor beta chains drawn from one sample of a study of shared clonotypes between healthy human individuals. Assay used: immunoSEQ multiplex PCR; TCRdb lists only in-frame clones, some missing. This sample has about 1 million clones; 75% to 80% occur once, and the top ten carry approximately 0.52%. The sample consisted of memory CD4+ T cells from PBMCs. The receptors originated from a man between 18 and 35 years old in good health. Some clones in this sample may be carry-over from other donors' samples. Each CDR3 is given with its conserved first and last residue. A D gene is named only where the DNA matches it firmly. Expanded clones are given a class, and other clones once, few, many or no size at all.

j_gene: TRBJ2-5
abundance: few
d_gene: TRBD2
v_gene: TRBV28
CDR3aa: CASSRAGVEKTQYF
CDR3nt: TGTGCCAGCAGCCGTGCGGGAGTTGAAAAGACCCAGTACTTC

j_gene: TRBJ2-2
abundance: -
d_gene: -
v_gene: TRBV29-1
CDR3aa: CSVPLPDRVTGELFF
CDR3nt: TGCAGCGTTCCCCTCCCGGACAGAGTCACCGGGGAGCTGTTTTTT

j_gene: TRBJ2-7
abundance: -
d_gene: TRBD2
v_gene: TRBV5-1
CDR3aa: CASSPRTGGSYEQYF
CDR3nt: TGCGCCAGCAGCCCCAGGACGGGGGGCTCCTACGAGCAGTACTTC

j_gene: TRBJ1-3
abundance: -
d_gene: -
v_gene: TRBV11-1
CDR3aa: CASSFGGYSGNTIYF
CDR3nt: TGTGCCAGCAGCTTCGGAGGGTACTCTGGAAACACCATATATTTT

j_gene: TRBJ1-1
abundance: -
d_gene: -
v_gene: TRBV7-3
CDR3aa: CASSPNQGFTEAFF
CDR3nt: TGTGCCAGCAGCCCTAATCAGGGTTTCACTGAAGCTTTCTTT

j_gene: TRBJ2-3
abundance: -
d_gene: TRBD2
v_gene: TRBV19
CDR3aa: CASSTGLAGDADTQYF
CDR3nt: TGTGCCAGTAGTACGGGACTAGCGGGAGATGCAGATACGCAGTATTTT

j_gene: TRBJ2-1
abundance: -
d_gene: -
v_gene: TRBV7-9
CDR3aa: CASSRLSGSYSYNEQFF
CDR3nt: TGTGCCAGCAGCCGACTCTCAGGAAGTTACAGTTACAATGAGCAGTTCTTC

j_gene: TRBJ2-1
abundance: -
d_gene: TRBD2
v_gene: TRBV6-6
CDR3aa: CASSRLAEQYNEQFF
CDR3nt: TGTGCCAGCAGCCGACTAGCGGAACAGTACAATGAGCAGTTCTTC

j_gene: TRBJ1-5
abundance: -
d_gene: TRBD1
v_gene: TRBV2
CDR3aa: CASSRQGTNQPQHF
CDR3nt: TGTGCCAGCAGCCGACAGGGGACCAATCAGCCCCAGCATTTT

j_gene: TRBJ1-6
abundance: many
d_gene: -
v_gene: TRBV6-1
CDR3aa: CASSAGPYNSPLHF
CDR3nt: TGTGCCAGCAGTGCCGGGCCCTATAATTCACCCCTCCACTTT

j_gene: TRBJ2-7
abundance: -
d_gene: -
v_gene: TRBV28
CDR3aa: CASMRAPNYEQYF
CDR3nt: TGTGCCTCCATGAGGGCCCCAAACTACGAGCAGTACTTC

j_gene: TRBJ2-6
abundance: -
d_gene: -
v_gene: TRBV28
CDR3aa: CASSRPGGGANVLTF
CDR3nt: TGTGCCAGCAGTCGACCAGGAGGTGGGGCCAACGTCCTGACTTTC

j_gene: TRBJ2-2
abundance: -
d_gene: -
v_gene: TRBV5-1
CDR3aa: CASLSGAGTGELFF
CDR3nt: TGCGCCAGCCTCTCCGGAGCGGGCACCGGGGAGCTGTTTTTT

j_gene: TRBJ2-5
abundance: -
d_gene: TRBD1
v_gene: TRBV5-1
CDR3aa: CASSFGTAQETQYF
CDR3nt: TGCGCCAGCAGCTTCGGGACAGCTCAAGAGACCCAGTACTTC

j_gene: TRBJ2-5
abundance: -
d_gene: -
v_gene: TRBV28
CDR3aa: CASSLVSRETQYF
CDR3nt: TGTGCCAGCAGTTTGGTCAGTAGAGAGACCCAGTACTTC

j_gene: TRBJ2-4
abundance: few
d_gene: TRBD2
v_gene: TRBV4-3
CDR3aa: CASSPREAGGVAKNIQYF
CDR3nt: TGCGCCAGCAGCCCTAGGGAAGCGGGGGGGGTAGCCAAAAACATTCAGTACTTC

j_gene: TRBJ1-2
abundance: -
d_gene: TRBD1
v_gene: TRBV29-1
CDR3aa: CSARGQGNYGYTF
CDR3nt: TGCAGCGCCCGAGGACAGGGCAACTATGGCTACACCTTC

j_gene: TRBJ1-4
abundance: -
d_gene: TRBD1
v_gene: TRBV7-2
CDR3aa: CASNPGQGREKLFF
CDR3nt: TGTGCCAGCAACCCGGGACAGGGTAGGGAAAAACTGTTTTTT

j_gene: TRBJ1-1
abundance: -
d_gene: -
v_gene: TRBV27
CDR3aa: CASSSLRYTEAFF
CDR3nt: TGTGCCAGCAGTTCCTTGAGGTACACTGAAGCTTTCTTT

j_gene: TRBJ2-7
abundance: -
d_gene: TRBD2
v_gene: TRBV4-1
CDR3aa: CASSQGSSGSYEQYF
CDR3nt: TGCGCCAGCAGCCAAGGATCTAGCGGGAGCTACGAGCAGTACTTC

j_gene: TRBJ2-3
abundance: -
d_gene: TRBD2
v_gene: TRBV11-2
CDR3aa: CASSPGLAIPDTQYF
CDR3nt: TGTGCCAGCAGCCCTGGACTAGCGATCCCAGATACGCAGTATTTT

j_gene: TRBJ2-2
abundance: -
d_gene: -
v_gene: TRBV18
CDR3aa: CASSPHPAETGELFF
CDR3nt: TGTGCCAGCTCACCACATCCAGCGGAGACCGGGGAGCTGTTTTTT

j_gene: TRBJ2-5
abundance: -
d_gene: TRBD1
v_gene: TRBV15
CDR3aa: CATSEGMEGQGAGETQYF
CDR3nt: TGTGCCACCAGCGAGGGGATGGAGGGACAGGGGGCTGGAGAGACCCAGTACTTC

j_gene: TRBJ2-2
abundance: few
d_gene: TRBD2
v_gene: TRBV5-6
CDR3aa: CASSLGLAANTGELFF
CDR3nt: TGTGCCAGCAGCTTGGGACTAGCGGCCAACACCGGGGAGCTGTTTTTT

j_gene: TRBJ2-5
abundance: -
d_gene: TRBD2
v_gene: TRBV18
CDR3aa: CASATREGGSETQYF
CDR3nt: TGTGCCAGCGCAACGCGGGAGGGCGGTTCGGAGACCCAGTACTTC

j_gene: TRBJ2-1
abundance: -
d_gene: -
v_gene: TRBV5-1
CDR3aa: CASSFRQGWYNEQFF
CDR3nt: TGCGCCAGCAGCTTCCGCCAGGGTTGGTACAATGAGCAGTTCTTC

j_gene: TRBJ1-1
abundance: -
d_gene: TRBD1
v_gene: TRBV6-4
CDR3aa: CASSIGTGGEAFF
CDR3nt: TGTGCCAGCAGCATAGGGACAGGGGGAGAAGCTTTCTTT

j_gene: TRBJ2-3
abundance: -
d_gene: TRBD2
v_gene: TRBV6-6
CDR3aa: CASSLLLAGGTDTQYF
CDR3nt: TGTGCCAGCAGTTTGCTATTAGCGGGAGGCACAGATACGCAGTATTTT

j_gene: TRBJ2-7
abundance: -
d_gene: -
v_gene: TRBV21-1
CDR3aa: CASSPDVGQGYEQYF
CDR3nt: TGTGCCAGCAGCCCCGACGTCGGACAGGGCTACGAGCAGTACTTC